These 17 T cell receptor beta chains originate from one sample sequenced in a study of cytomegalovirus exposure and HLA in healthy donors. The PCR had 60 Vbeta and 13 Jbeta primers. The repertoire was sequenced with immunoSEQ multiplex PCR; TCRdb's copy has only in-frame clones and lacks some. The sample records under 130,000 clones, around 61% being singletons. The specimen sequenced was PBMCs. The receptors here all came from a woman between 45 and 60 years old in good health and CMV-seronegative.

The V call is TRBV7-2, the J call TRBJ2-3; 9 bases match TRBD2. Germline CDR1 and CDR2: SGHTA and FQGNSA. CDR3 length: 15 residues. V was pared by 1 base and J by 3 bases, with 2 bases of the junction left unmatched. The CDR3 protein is CASSLGLAETDTQYF. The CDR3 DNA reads TGTGCCAGCAGCTTAGGACTAGCGGAAACAGATACGCAGTATTTT. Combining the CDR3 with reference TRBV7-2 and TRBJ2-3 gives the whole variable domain GAGVSQSPSNKVTEKGKDVELRCDPISGHTALYWYRQSLGQGLEFLIYFQGNSAPDKSGLPSDRFSAERTGGSVSTLTIQRTQQEDSAVYLCASSLGLAETDTQYFGPGTRLTVL.

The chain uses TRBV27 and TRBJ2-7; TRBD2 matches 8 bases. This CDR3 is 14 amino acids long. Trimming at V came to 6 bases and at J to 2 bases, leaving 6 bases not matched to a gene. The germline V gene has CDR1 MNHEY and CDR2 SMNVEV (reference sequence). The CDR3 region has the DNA TGTGCCAGCAGACTAGCGGCAGGGGCCTACGAGCAGTACTTC. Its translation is CASRLAAGAYEQYF.

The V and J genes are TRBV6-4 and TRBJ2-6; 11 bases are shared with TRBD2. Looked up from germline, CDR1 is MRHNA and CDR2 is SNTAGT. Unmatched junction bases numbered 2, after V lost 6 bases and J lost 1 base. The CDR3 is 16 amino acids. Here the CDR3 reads CASSLAGGSGANVLTF. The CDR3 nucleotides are TGTGCCAGCAGCTTAGCGGGGGGGTCTGGGGCCAACGTCCTGACTTTC.

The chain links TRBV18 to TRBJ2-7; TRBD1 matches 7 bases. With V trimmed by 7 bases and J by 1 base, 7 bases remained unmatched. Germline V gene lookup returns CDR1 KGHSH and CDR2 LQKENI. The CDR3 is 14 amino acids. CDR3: CASFTTQGSYEQYF. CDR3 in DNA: TGTGCCAGCTTCACCACACAGGGGTCCTACGAGCAGTACTTC.

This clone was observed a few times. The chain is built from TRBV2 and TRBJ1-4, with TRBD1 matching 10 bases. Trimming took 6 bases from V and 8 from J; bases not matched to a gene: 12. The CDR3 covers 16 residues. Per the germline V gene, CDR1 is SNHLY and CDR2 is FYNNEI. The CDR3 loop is CASRPGTGVIREKLFF. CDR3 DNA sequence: TGTGCCAGCAGACCCGGGACAGGGGTAATACGGGAAAAACTGTTTTTT.

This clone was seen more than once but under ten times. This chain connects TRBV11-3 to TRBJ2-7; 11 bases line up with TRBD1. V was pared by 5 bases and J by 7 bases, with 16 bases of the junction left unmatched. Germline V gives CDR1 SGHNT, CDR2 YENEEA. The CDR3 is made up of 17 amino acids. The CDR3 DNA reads TGTGCCAGCAGCGCAGGACCCGGGACAGGGGGACCTGATGAGCAGTACTTC. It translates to CASSAGPGTGGPDEQYF.

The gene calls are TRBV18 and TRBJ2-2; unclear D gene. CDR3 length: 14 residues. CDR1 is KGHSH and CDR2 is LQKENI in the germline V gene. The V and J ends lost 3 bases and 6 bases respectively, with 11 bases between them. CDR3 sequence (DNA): TGTGCCAGCTCACCCCCAGGCCAGGCCGGGGAGCTGTTTTTT. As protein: CASSPPGQAGELFF.

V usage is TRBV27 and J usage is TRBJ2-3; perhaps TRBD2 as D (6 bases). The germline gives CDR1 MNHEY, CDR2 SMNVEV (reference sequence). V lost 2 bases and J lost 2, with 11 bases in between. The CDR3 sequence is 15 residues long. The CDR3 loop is CASSLEGGLTDTQYF. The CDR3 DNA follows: TGTGCCAGCAGTTTAGAGGGAGGCCTCACAGATACGCAGTATTTT.

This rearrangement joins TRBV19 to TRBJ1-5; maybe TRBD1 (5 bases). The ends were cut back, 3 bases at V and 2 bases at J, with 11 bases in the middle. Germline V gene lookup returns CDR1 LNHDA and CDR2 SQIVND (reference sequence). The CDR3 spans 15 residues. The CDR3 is CASSMGQGGNQPQHF. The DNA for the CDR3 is TGTGCCAGTAGTATGGGTCAGGGTGGCAATCAGCCCCAGCATTTT.

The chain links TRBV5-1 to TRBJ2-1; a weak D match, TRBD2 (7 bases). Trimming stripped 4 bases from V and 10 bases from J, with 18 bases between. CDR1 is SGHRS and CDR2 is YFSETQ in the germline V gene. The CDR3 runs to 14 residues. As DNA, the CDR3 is TGCGCCAGCAGCCAGGTAGGGGGGGCCTCAGAGCAGTTCTTC. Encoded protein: CASSQVGGASEQFF.

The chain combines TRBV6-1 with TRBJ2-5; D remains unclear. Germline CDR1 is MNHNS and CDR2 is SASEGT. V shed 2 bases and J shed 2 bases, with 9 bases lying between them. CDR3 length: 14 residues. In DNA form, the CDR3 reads TGTGCCAGCAGTGAAATCTACAGTCAAGAGACCCAGTACTTC. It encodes CASSEIYSQETQYF.

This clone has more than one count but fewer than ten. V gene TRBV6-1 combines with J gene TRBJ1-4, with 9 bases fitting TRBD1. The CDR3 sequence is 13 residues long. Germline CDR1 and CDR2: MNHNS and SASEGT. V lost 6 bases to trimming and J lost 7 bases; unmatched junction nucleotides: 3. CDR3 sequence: CASRRQGGEKLFF. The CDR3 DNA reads TGTGCCAGCAGAAGACAGGGGGGTGAAAAACTGTTTTTT.

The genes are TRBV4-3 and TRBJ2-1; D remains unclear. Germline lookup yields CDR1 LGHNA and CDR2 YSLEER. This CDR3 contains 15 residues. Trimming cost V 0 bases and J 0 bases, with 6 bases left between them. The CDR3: CASSQDIYSYNEQFF. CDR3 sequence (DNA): TGCGCCAGCAGCCAAGATATCTACTCCTACAATGAGCAGTTCTTC.

CDR3 sequence (DNA): TGCGCCAGCAGCCCGGGACTAGCGGGTGAAGAGACCCAGTACTTC. It codes for CASSPGLAGEETQYF. The V and J genes are TRBV5-1 and TRBJ2-5, with 12 bases identical to TRBD2. The CDR3 is made up of 15 amino acids. Unmatched junction bases numbered 4, after V lost 4 bases and J lost 3 bases. Germline V lookup: CDR1 SGHRS, CDR2 YFSETQ.

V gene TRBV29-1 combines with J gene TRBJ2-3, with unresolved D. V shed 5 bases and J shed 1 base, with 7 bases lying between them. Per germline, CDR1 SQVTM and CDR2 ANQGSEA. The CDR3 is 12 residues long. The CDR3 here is CSVSVGTDTQYF. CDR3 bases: TGCAGCGTTTCAGTGGGCACAGATACGCAGTATTTT.

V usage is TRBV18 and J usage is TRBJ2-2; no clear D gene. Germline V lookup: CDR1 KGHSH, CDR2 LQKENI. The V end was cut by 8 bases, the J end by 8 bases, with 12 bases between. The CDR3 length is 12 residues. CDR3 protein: CASTYSRGELFF. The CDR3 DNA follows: TGTGCCAGCACCTATTCGAGGGGGGAGCTGTTTTTT. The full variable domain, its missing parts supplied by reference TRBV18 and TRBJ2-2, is NAGVMQNPRHLVRRRGQEARLRCSPMKGHSHVYWYRQLPEEGLKFMVYLQKENIIDESGMPKERFSAEFPKEGPSILRIQQVVRGDSAAYFCASTYSRGELFFGEGSRLTVL.

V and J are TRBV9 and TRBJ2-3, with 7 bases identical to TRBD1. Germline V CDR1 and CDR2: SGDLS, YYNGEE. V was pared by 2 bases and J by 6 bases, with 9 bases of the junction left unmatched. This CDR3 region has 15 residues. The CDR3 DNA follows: TGTGCCAGCAGCGTGCAGGGGGATAACTGGGATACGCAGTATTTT. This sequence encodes CASSVQGDNWDTQYF.